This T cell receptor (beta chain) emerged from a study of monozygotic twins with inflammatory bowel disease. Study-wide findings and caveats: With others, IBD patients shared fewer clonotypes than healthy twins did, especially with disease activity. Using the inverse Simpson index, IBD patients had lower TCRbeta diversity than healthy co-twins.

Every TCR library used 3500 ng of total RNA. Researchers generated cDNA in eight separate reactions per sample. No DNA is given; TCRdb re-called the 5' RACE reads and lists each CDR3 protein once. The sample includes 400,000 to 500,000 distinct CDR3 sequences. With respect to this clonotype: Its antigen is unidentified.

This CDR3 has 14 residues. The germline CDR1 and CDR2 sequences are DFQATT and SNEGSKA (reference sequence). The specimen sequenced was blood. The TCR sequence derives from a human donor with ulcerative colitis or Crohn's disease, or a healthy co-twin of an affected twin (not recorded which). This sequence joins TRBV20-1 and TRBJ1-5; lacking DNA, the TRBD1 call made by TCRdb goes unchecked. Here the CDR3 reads CSANPGYSNQPQHF.